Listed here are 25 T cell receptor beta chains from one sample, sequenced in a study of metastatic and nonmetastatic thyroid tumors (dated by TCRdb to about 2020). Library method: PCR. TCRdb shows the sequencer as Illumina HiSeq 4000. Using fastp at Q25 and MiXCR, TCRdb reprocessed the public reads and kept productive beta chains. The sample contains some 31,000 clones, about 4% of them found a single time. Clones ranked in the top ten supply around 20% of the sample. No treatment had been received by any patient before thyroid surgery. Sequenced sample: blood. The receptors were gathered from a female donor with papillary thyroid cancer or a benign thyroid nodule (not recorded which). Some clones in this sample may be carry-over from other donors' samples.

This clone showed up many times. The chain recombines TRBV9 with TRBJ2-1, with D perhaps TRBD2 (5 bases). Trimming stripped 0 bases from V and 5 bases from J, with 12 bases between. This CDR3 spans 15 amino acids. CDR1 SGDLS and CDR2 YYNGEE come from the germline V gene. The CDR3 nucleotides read TGTGCCAGCAGCGTAGATCCGGGGAGTAACAATGAGCAGTTCTTC. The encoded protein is CASSVDPGSNNEQFF.

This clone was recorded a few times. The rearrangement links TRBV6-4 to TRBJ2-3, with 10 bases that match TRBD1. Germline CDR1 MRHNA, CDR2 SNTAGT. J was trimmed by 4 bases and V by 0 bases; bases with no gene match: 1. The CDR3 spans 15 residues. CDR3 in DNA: TGTGCCAGCAGTGACTCGACAGGGGGCGCAGATACGCAGTATTTT. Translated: CASSDSTGGADTQYF.

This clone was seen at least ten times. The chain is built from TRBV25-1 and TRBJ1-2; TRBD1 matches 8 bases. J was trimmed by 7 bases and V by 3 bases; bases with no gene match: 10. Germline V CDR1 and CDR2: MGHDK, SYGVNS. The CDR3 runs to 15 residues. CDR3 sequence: CASSDQQGAAGGYTF. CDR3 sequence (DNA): TGTGCCAGCAGTGATCAGCAGGGGGCAGCTGGTGGCTACACCTTC.

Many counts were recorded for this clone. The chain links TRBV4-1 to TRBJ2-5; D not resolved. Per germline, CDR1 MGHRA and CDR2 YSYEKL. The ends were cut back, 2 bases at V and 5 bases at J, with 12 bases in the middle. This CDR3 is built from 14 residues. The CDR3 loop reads CASSQFAIGETQYF. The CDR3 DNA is TGCGCCAGCAGCCAATTCGCGATTGGGGAGACCCAGTACTTC.

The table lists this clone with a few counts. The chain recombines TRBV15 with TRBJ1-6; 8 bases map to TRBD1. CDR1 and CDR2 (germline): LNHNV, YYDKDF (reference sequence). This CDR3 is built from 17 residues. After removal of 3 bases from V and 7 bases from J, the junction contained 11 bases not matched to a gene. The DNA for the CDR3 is TGTGCCACCAGCAGCCCCCTTAGCGACAGGGGAAATTCACCCCTCCACTTT. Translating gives CATSSPLSDRGNSPLHF. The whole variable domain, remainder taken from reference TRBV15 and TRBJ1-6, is DAMVIQNPRYQVTQFGKPVTLSCSQTLNHNVMYWYQQKSSQAPKLLFHYYDKDFNNEADTPDNFQSRRPNTSFCFLDIRSPGLGDTAMYLCATSSPLSDRGNSPLHFGNGTRLTVT.

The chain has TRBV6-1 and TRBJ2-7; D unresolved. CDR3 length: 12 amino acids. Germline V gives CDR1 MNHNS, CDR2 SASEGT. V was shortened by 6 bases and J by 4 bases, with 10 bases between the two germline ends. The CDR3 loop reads CASSSPMYEQYF. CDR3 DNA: TGTGCCAGCAGCTCCCCAATGTACGAGCAGTACTTC.

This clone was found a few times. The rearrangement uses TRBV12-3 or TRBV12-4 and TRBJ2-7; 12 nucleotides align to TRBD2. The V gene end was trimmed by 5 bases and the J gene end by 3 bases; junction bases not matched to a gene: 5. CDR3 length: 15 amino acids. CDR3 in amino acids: CASSTSGRLLYEQYF. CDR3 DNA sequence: TGTGCCAGCAGTACTAGCGGGAGGCTACTCTACGAGCAGTACTTC.

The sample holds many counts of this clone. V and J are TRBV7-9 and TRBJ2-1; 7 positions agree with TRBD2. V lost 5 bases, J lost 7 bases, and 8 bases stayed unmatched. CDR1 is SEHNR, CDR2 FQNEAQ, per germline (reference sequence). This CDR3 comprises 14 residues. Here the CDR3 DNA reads TGTGCCAGCAGCGTCTCCGGGACTACAAATGAGCAGTTCTTC. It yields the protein CASSVSGTTNEQFF.

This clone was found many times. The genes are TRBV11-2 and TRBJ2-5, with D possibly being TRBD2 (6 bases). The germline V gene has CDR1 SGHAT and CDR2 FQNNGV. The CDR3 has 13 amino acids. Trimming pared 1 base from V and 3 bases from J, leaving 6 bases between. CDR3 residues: CASSLGREETQYF. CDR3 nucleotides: TGTGCCAGCAGCTTAGGGAGGGAAGAGACCCAGTACTTC.

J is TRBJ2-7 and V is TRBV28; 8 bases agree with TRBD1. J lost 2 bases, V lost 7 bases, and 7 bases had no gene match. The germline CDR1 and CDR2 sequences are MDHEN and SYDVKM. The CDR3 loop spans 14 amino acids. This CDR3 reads CASTTTGDAYEQYF. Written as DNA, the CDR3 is TGTGCCAGCACCACGACAGGGGATGCCTACGAGCAGTACTTC.

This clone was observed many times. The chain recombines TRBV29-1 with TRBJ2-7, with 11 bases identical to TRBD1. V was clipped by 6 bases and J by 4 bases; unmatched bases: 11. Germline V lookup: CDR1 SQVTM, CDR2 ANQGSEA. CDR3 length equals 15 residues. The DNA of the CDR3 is TGCAGCGTACGCGGATCCGGGACAGGGGGGTACGAGCAGTACTTC. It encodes CSVRGSGTGGYEQYF.

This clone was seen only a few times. The CDR3 nucleotides read TGTGCCAGCAGCTTGGAGGGGGGAGGCTACACCTTC. Translated: CASSLEGGGYTF. The J gene is TRBJ1-2, the V gene TRBV5-4; D is perhaps TRBD1 (6 bases). The V gene lost 0 bases and the J gene lost 8 bases, with 8 bases spanning the gap. The CDR3 spans 12 residues. In germline, CDR1 is SGHNT, CDR2 YYREEE (reference sequence).

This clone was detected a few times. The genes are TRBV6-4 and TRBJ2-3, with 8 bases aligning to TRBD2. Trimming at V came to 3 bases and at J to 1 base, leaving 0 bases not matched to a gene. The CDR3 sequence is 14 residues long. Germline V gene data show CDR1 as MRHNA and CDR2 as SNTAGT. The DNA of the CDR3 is TGTGCCAGCAGTGAAGCGGGGGGCACAGATACGCAGTATTTT. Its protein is CASSEAGGTDTQYF.

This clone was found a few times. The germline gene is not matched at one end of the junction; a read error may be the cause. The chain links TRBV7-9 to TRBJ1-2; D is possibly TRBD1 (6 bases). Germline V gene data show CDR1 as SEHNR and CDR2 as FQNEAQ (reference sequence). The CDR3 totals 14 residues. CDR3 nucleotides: TGTACCAGCAGCTCCGACAGGTGGCCCTATGGCTACACCTTC. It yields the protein CTSSSDRWPYGYTF.

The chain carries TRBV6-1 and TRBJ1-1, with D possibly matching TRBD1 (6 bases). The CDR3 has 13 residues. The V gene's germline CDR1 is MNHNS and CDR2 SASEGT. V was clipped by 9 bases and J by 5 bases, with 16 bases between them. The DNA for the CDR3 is TGTGCCAGGGAAGGGGGGGGAGGGACTGAAGCTTTCTTT. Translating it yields CAREGGGGTEAFF.

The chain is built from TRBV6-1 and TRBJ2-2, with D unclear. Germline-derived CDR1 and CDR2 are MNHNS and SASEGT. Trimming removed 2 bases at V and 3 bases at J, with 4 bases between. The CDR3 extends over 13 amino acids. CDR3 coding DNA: TGTGCCAGCAGTGAAAGGGACACCGGGGAGCTGTTTTTT. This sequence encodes CASSERDTGELFF.

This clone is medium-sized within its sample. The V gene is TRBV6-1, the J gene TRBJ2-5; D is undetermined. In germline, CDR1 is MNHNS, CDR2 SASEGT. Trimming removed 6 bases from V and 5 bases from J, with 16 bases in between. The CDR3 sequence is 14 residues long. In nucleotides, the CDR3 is TGTGCCAGCAGCCAGGATCCCGGCGTCGAGACCCAGTACTTC. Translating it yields CASSQDPGVETQYF.

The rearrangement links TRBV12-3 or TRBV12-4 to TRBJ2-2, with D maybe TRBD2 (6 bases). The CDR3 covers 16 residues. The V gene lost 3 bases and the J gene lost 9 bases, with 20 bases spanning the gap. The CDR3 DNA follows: TGTGCCAGCAGTTTGGTGCGGGGAGGAGGTAGGAGGGAGCTGTTTTTT. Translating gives CASSLVRGGGRRELFF.

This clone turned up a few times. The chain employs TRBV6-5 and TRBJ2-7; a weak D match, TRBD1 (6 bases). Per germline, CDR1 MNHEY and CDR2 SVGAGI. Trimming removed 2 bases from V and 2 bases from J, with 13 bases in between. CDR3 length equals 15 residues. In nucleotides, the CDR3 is TGTGCCAGCAGTTACAGGGGACATGGCACCTACGAGCAGTACTTC. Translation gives CASSYRGHGTYEQYF.

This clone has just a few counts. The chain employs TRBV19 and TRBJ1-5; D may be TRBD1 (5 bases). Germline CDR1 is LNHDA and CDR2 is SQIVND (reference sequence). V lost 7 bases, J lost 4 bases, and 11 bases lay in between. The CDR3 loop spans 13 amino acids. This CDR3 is CASTLGGNQPQHF. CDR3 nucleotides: TGTGCCAGTACCCTTGGGGGAAATCAGCCCCAGCATTTT. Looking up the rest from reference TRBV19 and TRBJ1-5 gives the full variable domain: DGGITQSPKYLFRKEGQNVTLSCEQNLNHDAMYWYRQDPGQGLRLIYYSQIVNDFQKGDIAEGYSVSREKKESFPLTVTSAQKNPTAFYLCASTLGGNQPQHFGDGTRLSIL.

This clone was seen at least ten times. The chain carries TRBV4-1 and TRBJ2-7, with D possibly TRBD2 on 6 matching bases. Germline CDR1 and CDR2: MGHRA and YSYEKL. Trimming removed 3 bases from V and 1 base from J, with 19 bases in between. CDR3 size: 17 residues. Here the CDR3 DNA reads TGCGCCAGCAGCCACCCTGGTACGGGACTCATATCCTACGAGCAGTACTTC. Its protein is CASSHPGTGLISYEQYF.

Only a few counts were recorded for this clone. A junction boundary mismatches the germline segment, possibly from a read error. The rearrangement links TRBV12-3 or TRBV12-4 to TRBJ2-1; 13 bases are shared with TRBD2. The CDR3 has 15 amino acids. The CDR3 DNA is TGTGCCATCAGTTTGGAGACTAGCGGGGGGAATGAGCAGTTCTTC. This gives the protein CAISLETSGGNEQFF.

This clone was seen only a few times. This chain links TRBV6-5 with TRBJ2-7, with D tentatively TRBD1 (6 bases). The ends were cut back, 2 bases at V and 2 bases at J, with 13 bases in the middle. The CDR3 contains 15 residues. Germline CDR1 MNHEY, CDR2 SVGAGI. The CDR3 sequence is CASSYQLQGTYEQYF. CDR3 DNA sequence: TGTGCCAGCAGTTACCAGCTCCAGGGGACCTACGAGCAGTACTTC.

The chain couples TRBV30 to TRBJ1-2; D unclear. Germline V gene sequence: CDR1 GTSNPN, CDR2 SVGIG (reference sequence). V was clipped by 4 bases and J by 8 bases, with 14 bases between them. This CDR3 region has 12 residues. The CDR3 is CAWIRPGPGYTF. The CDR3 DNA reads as TGTGCCTGGATCCGTCCAGGACCCGGCTACACCTTC. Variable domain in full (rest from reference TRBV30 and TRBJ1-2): SQTIHQWPATLVQPVGSPLSLECTVEGTSNPNLYWYRQAAGRGLQLLFYSVGIGQISSEVPQNLSASRPQDRQFILSSKKLLLSDSGFYLCAWIRPGPGYTFGSGTRLTVV.

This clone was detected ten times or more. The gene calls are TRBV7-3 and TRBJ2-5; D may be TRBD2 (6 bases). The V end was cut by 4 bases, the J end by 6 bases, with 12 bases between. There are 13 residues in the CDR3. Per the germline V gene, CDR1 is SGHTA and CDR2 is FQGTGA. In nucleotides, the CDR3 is TGTGCCAGCAGCTCTGGGACTTCGAAGACCCAGTACTTC. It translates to CASSSGTSKTQYF.